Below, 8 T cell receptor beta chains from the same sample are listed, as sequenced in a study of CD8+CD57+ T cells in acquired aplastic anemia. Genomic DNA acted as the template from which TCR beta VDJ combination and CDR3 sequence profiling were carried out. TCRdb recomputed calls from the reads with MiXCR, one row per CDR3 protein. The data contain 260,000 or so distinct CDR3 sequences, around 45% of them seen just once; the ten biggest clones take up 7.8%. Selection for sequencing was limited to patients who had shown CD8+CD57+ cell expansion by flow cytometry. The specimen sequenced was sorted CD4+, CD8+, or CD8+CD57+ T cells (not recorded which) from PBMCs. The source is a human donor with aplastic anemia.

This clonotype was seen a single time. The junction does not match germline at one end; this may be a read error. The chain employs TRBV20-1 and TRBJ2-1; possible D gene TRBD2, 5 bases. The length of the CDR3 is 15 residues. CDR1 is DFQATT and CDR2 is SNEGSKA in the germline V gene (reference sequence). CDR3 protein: CSTRGGTHIVDEQFF. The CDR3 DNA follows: TGCAGTACTAGAGGAGGCACCCATATAGTGGATGAGCAGTTCTTC.

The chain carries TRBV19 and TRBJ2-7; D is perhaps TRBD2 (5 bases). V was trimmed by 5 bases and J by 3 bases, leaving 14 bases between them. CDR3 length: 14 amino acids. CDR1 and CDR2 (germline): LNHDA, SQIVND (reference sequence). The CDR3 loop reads CASSPRGSFYEQYF. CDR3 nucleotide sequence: TGTGCCAGTAGTCCCCGGGGTAGCTTCTACGAGCAGTACTTC.

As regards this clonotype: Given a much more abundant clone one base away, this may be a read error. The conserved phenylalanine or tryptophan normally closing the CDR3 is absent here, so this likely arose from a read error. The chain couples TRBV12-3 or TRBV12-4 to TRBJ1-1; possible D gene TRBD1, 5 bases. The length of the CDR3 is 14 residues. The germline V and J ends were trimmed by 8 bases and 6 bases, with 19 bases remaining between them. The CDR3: CASWGGEGVPEAFL. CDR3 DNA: TGTGCCAGCTGGGGAGGGGAAGGAGTCCCTGAAGCTTTCTTA.

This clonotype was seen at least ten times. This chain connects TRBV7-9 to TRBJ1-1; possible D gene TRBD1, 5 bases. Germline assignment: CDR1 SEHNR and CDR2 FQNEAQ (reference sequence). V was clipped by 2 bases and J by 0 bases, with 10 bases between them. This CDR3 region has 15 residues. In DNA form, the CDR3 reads TGTGCCAGCAGCTTATCGGCAGGGATGAACACTGAAGCTTTCTTT. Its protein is CASSLSAGMNTEAFF.

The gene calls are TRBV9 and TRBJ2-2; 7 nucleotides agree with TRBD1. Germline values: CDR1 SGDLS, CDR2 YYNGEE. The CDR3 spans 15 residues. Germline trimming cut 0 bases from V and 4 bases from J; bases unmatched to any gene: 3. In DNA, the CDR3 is TGTGCCAGCAGCGTAGGATCAGGGGGCACCGGGGAGCTGTTTTTT. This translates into CASSVGSGGTGELFF.

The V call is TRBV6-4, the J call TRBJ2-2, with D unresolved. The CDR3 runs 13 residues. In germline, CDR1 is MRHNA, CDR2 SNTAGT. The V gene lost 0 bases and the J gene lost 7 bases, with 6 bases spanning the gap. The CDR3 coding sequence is TGTGCCAGCAGTGACTCGATTCGCGGGGAGCTGTTTTTT. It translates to CASSDSIRGELFF.

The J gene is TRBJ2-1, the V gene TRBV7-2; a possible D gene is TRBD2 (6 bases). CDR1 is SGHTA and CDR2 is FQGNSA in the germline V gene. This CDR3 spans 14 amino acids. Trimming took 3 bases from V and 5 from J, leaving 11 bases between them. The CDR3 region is CASSFPTSDNEQFF. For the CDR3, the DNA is TGTGCCAGCAGCTTCCCGACTAGTGACAATGAGCAGTTCTTC.

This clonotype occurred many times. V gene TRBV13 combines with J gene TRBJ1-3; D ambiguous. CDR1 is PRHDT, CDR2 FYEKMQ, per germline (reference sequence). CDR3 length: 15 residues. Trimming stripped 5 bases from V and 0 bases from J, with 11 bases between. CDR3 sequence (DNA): TGTGCCAGCAGCGCTCGTCGGGGCTCTGGAAACACCATATATTTT. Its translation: CASSARRGSGNTIYF.